This is a list of T cell receptor beta chains from one sample in a study of Graves' ophthalmopathy and Graves' hyperthyroidism. From the multiplex PCR reads, TCRdb called clonotypes with MiXCR, one entry per CDR3 protein. The sample includes 200,000 to 250,000 distinct CDR3 sequences, less than 30% of them seen just once. The sequenced material came from peripheral blood. All receptors come from a man aged 50 to 60 with Graves' ophthalmopathy. CDR3s include the opening cysteine and the closing phenylalanine or tryptophan. A D gene is named only where the DNA matches it firmly. Rows may omit the clone size; those that give it use once, few, many or a size class.

v_gene	d_gene	j_gene	abundance	CDR3aa	CDR3nt
TRBV5-1	TRBD2	TRBJ2-7	-	CASSPRQGTSAEQYF	TGCGCCAGCAGCCCCCGGCAGGGGACTAGCGCCGAGCAGTACTTC
TRBV20-1	-	TRBJ2-7	many	CSASQTRNYEQYF	TGCAGTGCTTCCCAGACTCGGAACTACGAGCAGTACTTC
TRBV28	TRBD2	TRBJ2-5	many	CASSLPGLTETQYF	TGTGCCAGCAGTTTGCCGGGACTAACGGAGACCCAGTACTTC
TRBV28	TRBD2	TRBJ2-2	many	CASSPRLATNTGELFF	TGTGCCAGCAGTCCCCGACTAGCGACGAACACCGGGGAGCTGTTTTTT
TRBV7-8	-	TRBJ2-6	many	CASSLGQAGANVLTF	TGTGCCAGCAGCTTAGGACAGGCTGGGGCCAACGTCCTGACTTTC
TRBV6-2/TRBV6-3	-	TRBJ2-1	many	CASASAERVREQFF	TGTGCCAGCGCTTCGGCGGAGCGGGTGAGAGAGCAGTTCTTC
TRBV3-1	-	TRBJ1-5	-	CASSQERGTDQPQHF	TGTGCCAGCAGCCAAGAAAGGGGTACGGATCAGCCCCAGCATTTT
TRBV5-1	TRBD1	TRBJ1-2	many	CASSPDRPNGYTF	TGCGCCAGCAGCCCGGACAGGCCCAATGGCTACACCTTC
TRBV12-3/TRBV12-4	-	TRBJ1-2	-	CASSLVAWTSNYGYTF	TGTGCCAGCAGTTTAGTAGCTTGGACCTCTAACTATGGCTACACCTTC
TRBV5-6	TRBD2	TRBJ2-7	many	CASSASGSIYEQYF	TGTGCCAGCAGCGCTAGCGGGAGTATCTACGAGCAGTACTTC
TRBV6-5	-	TRBJ1-5	many	CASSYSFAGRGGVGQPQHF	TGTGCCAGCAGTTACTCGTTCGCCGGAAGGGGCGGGGTTGGTCAGCCCCAGCATTTT
TRBV27	-	TRBJ1-1	many	CASSLQRRGQNTEAFF	TGTGCCAGCAGTTTACAGAGACGGGGGCAGAACACTGAAGCTTTCTTT
TRBV5-1	-	TRBJ2-5	many	CASSLGNRETQYF	TGCGCCAGCAGCTTAGGGAACAGAGAGACCCAGTACTTC
TRBV7-2	-	TRBJ1-6	-	CASSLNGVPNSPLHF	TGTGCCAGCAGCCTTAACGGGGTTCCTAATTCACCCCTCCACTTT
TRBV6-1	-	TRBJ2-3	many	CASIGREDTQYF	TGTGCCAGCATCGGCAGGGAGGATACGCAGTATTTT
TRBV12-3/TRBV12-4	TRBD1	TRBJ2-7	-	CASRRTGLSYEQYF	TGTGCCAGCAGACGGACAGGGTTGTCCTACGAGCAGTACTTC
TRBV11-2	TRBD1	TRBJ2-5	many	CASSAGTGGGETQYF	TGTGCCAGCAGCGCTGGGACAGGGGGCGGGGAGACCCAGTACTTC
TRBV6-1	-	TRBJ1-1	few	CASTVGGSPTSTEAFF	TGTGCCAGCACCGTAGGGGGATCCCCAACGTCCACTGAAGCTTTCTTT
TRBV5-1	TRBD2	TRBJ2-5	many	CASSLTGTSGRDRQETQYF	TGCGCCAGCAGCTTGACCGGGACTAGCGGGAGAGACCGCCAAGAGACCCAGTACTTC
TRBV5-1	TRBD1	TRBJ2-7	-	CASSFQGDVYEQYF	TGCGCCAGCAGCTTCCAGGGGGACGTTTACGAGCAGTACTTC
TRBV12-3/TRBV12-4	-	TRBJ2-5	many	CASSLSSQETQYF	TGTGCCAGCAGTTTGTCCAGTCAAGAGACCCAGTACTTC
TRBV6-1	-	TRBJ2-7	-	CASSEAWEDEQYF	TGTGCCAGCAGTGAAGCGTGGGAGGACGAGCAGTACTTC
TRBV28	-	TRBJ2-7	many	CASSFDRPYEQYF	TGTGCCAGCAGCTTTGACAGGCCCTACGAGCAGTACTTC
TRBV6-5	-	TRBJ1-2	many	CASTTFGPGPYGYTF	-
TRBV28	-	TRBJ2-7	-	CASSSGALEQYF	TGTGCCAGCAGTTCCGGGGCTCTGGAGCAGTACTTC
TRBV12-3/TRBV12-4	TRBD2	TRBJ2-5	many	CASSGLAGETQYF	TGTGCCAGCAGTGGGCTAGCGGGAGAGACCCAGTACTTC
TRBV5-1	-	TRBJ2-5	many	CASQDPNEETQYF	TGCGCCAGCCAAGACCCTAACGAAGAGACCCAGTACTTC
TRBV7-9	-	TRBJ2-7	many	CASSVQDSGPYEQYF	TGTGCCAGCAGTGTACAGGACAGCGGCCCCTACGAGCAGTACTTC